Shown below are 11 T cell receptor beta chains from a single sample sequenced in a study of memory CD4+ T cells and cytomegalovirus serostatus. The sort gate was single viable CD3+CD4+CD8-CD45RO+ cells for memory CD4+ T cells. Sequenced by immunoSEQ multiplex PCR; TCRdb stores in-frame clones only, minus some. The sample has about 60,000 clones, about 73% seen once. Material: memory CD4+ T cells from blood. The receptors stem from an adult in good health and CMV-seropositive.

This clone showed up just a few times. The chain links TRBV19 to TRBJ1-5; no clear D gene. CDR3 length equals 12 residues. The germline V gene has CDR1 LNHDA and CDR2 SQIVND (reference sequence). V was clipped by 3 bases and J by 5 bases, with 5 bases between them. The DNA of the CDR3 is TGTGCCAGTAGTATCTTAGATCAGCCCCAGCATTTT. Translation gives CASSILDQPQHF.

The chain uses TRBV7-9 and TRBJ2-1; 14 nucleotides line up with TRBD2. The V gene's germline CDR1 is SEHNR and CDR2 FQNEAQ (reference sequence). J lost 14 bases, V lost 7 bases, and 10 bases had no gene match. The CDR3 spans 14 residues. CDR3 nucleotide sequence: TGTGCCAGCATCCGAGGGACTAGCGGGAGTTTTAAGTTCTTC. As protein: CASIRGTSGSFKFF.

The V and J genes are TRBV5-1 and TRBJ2-5; D is undetermined. This CDR3 is 14 amino acids long. Germline values: CDR1 SGHRS, CDR2 YFSETQ. V was clipped by 3 bases and J by 7 bases, with 16 bases between them. DNA for the CDR3: TGCGCCAGCAGCTCCGAGCCCGGATTAGGGACCCAGTACTTC. Protein: CASSSEPGLGTQYF. Drawing the rest from reference TRBV5-1 and TRBJ2-5, the complete variable domain is KAGVTQTPRYLIKTRGQQVTLSCSPISGHRSVSWYQQTPGQGLQFLFEYFSETQRNKGNFPGRFSGRQFSNSRSEMNVSTLELGDSALYLCASSSEPGLGTQYFGPGTRLLVL.

In its sample, this clone was seen once. The V call is TRBV28, the J call TRBJ1-5; D is unresolved. The CDR3 runs to 15 residues. From germline, CDR1 is MDHEN and CDR2 SYDVKM. Trimming took 3 bases from V and 7 from J, leaving 16 bases between them. CDR3 amino acids: CASSFLAGKGQPQHF. CDR3 DNA sequence: TGTGCCAGCAGTTTCTTGGCTGGTAAGGGCCAGCCCCAGCATTTT.

The chain is built from TRBV5-1 and TRBJ1-3, with D perhaps TRBD1 (5 bases). CDR1 and CDR2 (germline): SGHRS, YFSETQ. Trimming removed 5 bases at V and 3 bases at J, with 9 bases between. This CDR3 is 13 amino acids long. CDR3 amino acids: CASSGADGNTIYF. DNA for the CDR3: TGCGCCAGCAGTGGGGCTGATGGAAACACCATATATTTT.

The chain recombines TRBV15 with TRBJ1-2; D ambiguous. V was cut by 1 base and J by 0 bases, with 9 bases left in between. The CDR3 is made up of 15 amino acids. Germline CDR1 and CDR2: LNHNV and YYDKDF (reference sequence). The CDR3 here is CATSRVGATNYGYTF. The CDR3 DNA is TGTGCCACCAGCAGAGTCGGCGCGACTAACTATGGCTACACCTTC.

V gene TRBV11-2 combines with J gene TRBJ1-3; D is unresolved. CDR1 and CDR2 (germline): SGHAT, FQNNGV. The CDR3 contains 13 residues. Deletions cut 1 base from V and 8 bases from J, with 9 bases between. The CDR3 region has the DNA TGTGCCAGCAGCTTAGGGGTCGAAGACACCATATATTTT. Its translation: CASSLGVEDTIYF.

The chain combines TRBV2 with TRBJ1-1; 9 nucleotides line up with TRBD1. V was pared by 5 bases and J by 12 bases, with 7 bases of the junction left unmatched. The CDR3 loop spans 12 amino acids. Germline V gene sequence: CDR1 SNHLY, CDR2 FYNNEI. The CDR3 loop reads CASSYTGGKTFF. In nucleotides, the CDR3 is TGTGCCAGCAGTTATACAGGGGGCAAAACTTTCTTT.

The chain carries TRBV28 and TRBJ1-3; D is ambiguous. Germline V gives CDR1 MDHEN, CDR2 SYDVKM. V was trimmed by 7 bases and J by 3 bases, leaving 13 bases between them. CDR3 size: 14 residues. CDR3 region: CASIQRAVGNTIYF. CDR3 nucleotides: TGTGCCAGCATCCAGCGGGCAGTTGGAAACACCATATATTTT.

The chain uses TRBV28 and TRBJ1-1; no reliable D call. Trimming cost V 2 bases and J 6 bases, with 19 bases left between them. Germline assignment: CDR1 MDHEN and CDR2 SYDVKM. This CDR3 contains 16 residues. The CDR3 coding sequence is TGTGCCAGCAGTTTACCGGCGCAGACCCAGAGAGCTGAAGCTTTCTTT. It specifies CASSLPAQTQRAEAFF.

In its sample, this clone was seen a few times. This sequence joins TRBV5-6 and TRBJ2-3; D remains ambiguous. Germline lookup yields CDR1 SGHDT and CDR2 YYEEEE. Trimming stripped 5 bases from V and 4 bases from J, with 17 bases between. This CDR3 contains 15 residues. The DNA of the CDR3 is TGTGCCAGCAGTCCCAGAACGGCCCACGCAGATACGCAGTATTTT. Amino acids: CASSPRTAHADTQYF.